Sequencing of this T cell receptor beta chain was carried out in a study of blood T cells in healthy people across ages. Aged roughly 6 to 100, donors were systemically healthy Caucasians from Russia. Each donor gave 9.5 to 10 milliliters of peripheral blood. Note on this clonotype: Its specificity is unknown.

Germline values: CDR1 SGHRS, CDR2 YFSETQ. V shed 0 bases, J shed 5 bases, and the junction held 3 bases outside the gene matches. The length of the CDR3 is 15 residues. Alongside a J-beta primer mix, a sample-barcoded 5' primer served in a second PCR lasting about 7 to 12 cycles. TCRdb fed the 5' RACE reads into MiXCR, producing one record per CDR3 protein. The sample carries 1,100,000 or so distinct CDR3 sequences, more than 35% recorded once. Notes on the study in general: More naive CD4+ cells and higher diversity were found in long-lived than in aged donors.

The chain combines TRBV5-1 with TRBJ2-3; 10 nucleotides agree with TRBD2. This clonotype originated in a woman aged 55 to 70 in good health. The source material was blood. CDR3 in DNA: TGCGCCAGCAGCTTGGCCATAGCGGGAGGAGATACGCAGTATTTT. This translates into CASSLAIAGGDTQYF.